The next 14 T cell receptor beta chains were all read from a single sample in a study of blood T cell repertoires in COVID-19. TCRdb keeps only in-frame clones here, not all; method: immunoSEQ multiplex PCR. The repertoire consists of 400,000 to 450,000 clones, with around 91% occurring once and the leading ten covering approximately 0.65%. The sequenced material came from PBMCs or T cells enriched from blood (not recorded which). The source is a man aged 18 to 29 who had recovered from COVID-19.

The chain combines TRBV19 with TRBJ1-5; TRBD1 agrees at 7 bases. Germline V gene sequence: CDR1 LNHDA, CDR2 SQIVND (reference sequence). There are 13 residues in the CDR3. Trimming removed 5 bases from V and 6 bases from J; junction bases left unmatched: 4. The CDR3 DNA is TGTGCCAGTAGTCCGGACAGGACTCAGCCCCAGCATTTT. Translating gives CASSPDRTQPQHF. The whole variable domain, filled in from reference TRBV19 and TRBJ1-5, reads DGGITQSPKYLFRKEGQNVTLSCEQNLNHDAMYWYRQDPGQGLRLIYYSQIVNDFQKGDIAEGYSVSREKKESFPLTVTSAQKNPTAFYLCASSPDRTQPQHFGDGTRLSIL.

V is TRBV9 and J is TRBJ1-2; 8 bases are shared with TRBD1. Germline V gene lookup returns CDR1 SGDLS and CDR2 YYNGEE. J gave up 4 bases and V 3 bases, and 14 bases lay outside the gene matches. The CDR3 is 17 residues long. The CDR3 loop is CASSAGPWAGGSYGYTF. The CDR3 DNA reads TGTGCCAGCAGCGCTGGCCCTTGGGCAGGGGGCTCCTATGGCTACACCTTC. The full variable domain, its missing parts supplied by reference TRBV9 and TRBJ1-2, is DSGVTQTPKHLITATGQRVTLRCSPRSGDLSVYWYQQSLDQGLQFLIQYYNGEERAKGNILERFSAQQFPDLHSELNLSSLELGDSALYFCASSAGPWAGGSYGYTFGSGTRLTVV.

The DNA of the CDR3 is TGTGCCAGCAGCGCGTCCGACAGGAACACTGAAGCTTTCTTT. It specifies CASSASDRNTEAFF. This chain connects TRBV7-6 to TRBJ1-1, with D perhaps TRBD1 (5 bases). The germline V and J ends were trimmed by 5 bases and 1 base, with 11 bases remaining between them. The germline V gene encodes CDR1 SGHVS and CDR2 FNYEAQ. This CDR3 spans 14 amino acids.

The chain uses TRBV11-3 and TRBJ1-1; possible D gene TRBD1, 6 bases. The germline V and J ends were trimmed by 2 bases and 0 bases, with 16 bases remaining between them. Germline V gene data show CDR1 as SGHNT and CDR2 as YENEEA. The CDR3 is 17 amino acids. The CDR3 loop reads CASSLTRGIGMNTEAFF. DNA for the CDR3: TGTGCCAGCAGCTTAACGAGGGGGATCGGTATGAACACTGAAGCTTTCTTT.

This clone was recorded a few times. This chain joins TRBV3-1 (or the pseudogene TRBV3-2) and TRBJ2-5; unclear D gene. This CDR3 has 15 amino acids. The ends were cut back, 0 bases at V and 3 bases at J, with 11 bases in the middle. CDR1 and CDR2 from the germline V gene are LGHDT and YNNKEL (reference sequence). CDR3 loop: CASSQEVRVEETQYF. CDR3 DNA sequence: TGTGCCAGCAGCCAAGAAGTCCGGGTTGAAGAGACCCAGTACTTC.

CDR3 in amino acids: CARSPGTSGGREETQYF. Written as DNA, the CDR3 is TGTGCCAGAAGCCCCGGGACTAGCGGGGGGCGAGAAGAGACCCAGTACTTC. The chain couples TRBV5-3 to TRBJ2-5, with 15 bases identical to TRBD2. TRBV5-3 is marked as an open reading frame, function uncertain. V lost 4 bases, J lost 3 bases, and 7 bases stayed unmatched. The CDR3 runs 17 residues.

This chain joins TRBV19 and TRBJ1-5; maybe TRBD1 (5 bases). This CDR3 has 15 residues. The germline CDR1 and CDR2 sequences are LNHDA and SQIVND (reference sequence). With 5 bases removed from V and 1 base from J, the gap between germline ends came to 12 bases. Here the CDR3 reads CASSEKGRSNQPQHF. Here the CDR3 DNA reads TGTGCCAGTAGTGAGAAGGGGAGGAGCAATCAGCCCCAGCATTTT.

The chain is built from TRBV20-1 and TRBJ1-2; TRBD1 matches at 7 bases. J was trimmed by 3 bases and V by 8 bases; bases with no gene match: 3. The CDR3 consists of 11 residues. Germline assignment: CDR1 DFQATT and CDR2 SNEGSKA (reference sequence). The CDR3 DNA sequence: TGCAGTACAGGGACAGACTATGGCTACACCTTC. Its protein product is CSTGTDYGYTF.

This clone has only one observation. The chain couples TRBV27 to TRBJ2-1, with 7 positions matching TRBD2. CDR1 and CDR2 from the germline V gene are MNHEY and SMNVEV (reference sequence). V trimming: 7 bases; J trimming: 7 bases; junction bases outside the gene matches: 25. The length of the CDR3 is 19 residues. The CDR3, as DNA: TGTGCCAGCACCCCCCTCCCGGGCTTAGCGGGCCTTGGGCGGAATGAGCAGTTCTTC. Encoded protein: CASTPLPGLAGLGRNEQFF.

The V and J genes are TRBV11-2 and TRBJ1-3; D is unclear. The V gene lost 2 bases and the J gene lost 0 bases, with 11 bases spanning the gap. CDR3 length equals 16 residues. Germline CDR1 and CDR2: SGHAT and FQNNGV. In DNA form, the CDR3 reads TGTGCCAGCAGCTTATCCGGGATCTTCTCTGGAAACACCATATATTTT. Protein sequence: CASSLSGIFSGNTIYF.

The V call is TRBV19, the J call TRBJ2-7, with D uncertain. Germline-derived CDR1 and CDR2 are LNHDA and SQIVND (reference sequence). With 0 bases removed from V and 1 base from J, the gap between germline ends came to 13 bases. The CDR3 covers 16 residues. The CDR3 loop reads CASSIENFPSSYEQYF. CDR3 DNA sequence: TGTGCCAGTAGTATAGAAAACTTCCCGTCGTCCTACGAGCAGTACTTC.

V and J are TRBV6-1 and TRBJ1-2; D is unresolved. Germline V gene lookup returns CDR1 MNHNS and CDR2 SASEGT. The CDR3 runs to 11 residues. V was trimmed by 3 bases and J by 5 bases, leaving 4 bases between them. CDR3 coding DNA: TGTGCCAGCAGTGATTCTTATGGCTACACCTTC. Its translation is CASSDSYGYTF.

This clone was observed a single time. V is TRBV29-1 and J is TRBJ1-2; D is undetermined. The CDR3 spans 12 residues. Germline values: CDR1 SQVTM, CDR2 ANQGSEA. V was pared by 6 bases and J by 8 bases, with 16 bases between. In nucleotides, the CDR3 is TGCAGCGTCGAGGCAGGCGGACTCGGCTACACCTTC. Amino acid sequence: CSVEAGGLGYTF.

The chain has TRBV3-1 (or the pseudogene TRBV3-2) and TRBJ1-3, with a possible D match to TRBD1 (5 bases). Trimming shortened V by 3 bases and J by 1 base, and 16 bases separated the two germline ends. The CDR3 extends over 17 amino acids. Per the germline V gene, CDR1 is LGHDT and CDR2 is YNNKEL (reference sequence). The chain's CDR3 is CASSHAKPQASGNTIYF. CDR3 nucleotide sequence: TGTGCCAGCAGCCACGCGAAGCCACAGGCTTCTGGAAACACCATATATTTT.